One sample yielded the 21 T cell receptor beta chains listed below, sequenced in a study of T cell repertoires in cytomegalovirus infection. TCRdb itself ran the reads through MiXCR, one entry per CDR3 protein. The table includes hundreds of thousands of distinct CDR3 sequences, around 6.4% detected once. Sequencing used PBMCs. The receptor set was obtained from a human donor in good health (CMV status not recorded). Some clones in this sample may be carry-over from other donors' samples.

By share, this clonotype ranks as medium-sized. The junction does not match germline at one end; this may be a read error. The V and J genes are TRBV7-2 and TRBJ2-5; D perhaps matches TRBD2 (6 bases). The CDR3 contains 13 residues. CDR1 and CDR2 (germline): SGHTA, FQGNSA. The CDR3 bases are TGTGCCAGCAGCTTAGCTAGCGGCCCACATCCCAACTTC. This gives the protein CASSLASGPHPNF. Together with reference TRBV7-2 and TRBJ2-5, the CDR3 gives the full variable domain: GAGVSQSPSNKVTEKGKDVELRCDPISGHTALYWYRQSLGQGLEFLIYFQGNSAPDKSGLPSDRFSAERTGGSVSTLTIQRTQQEDSAVYLCASSLASGPHPNFGPGTRLLVL.

The rearrangement links TRBV19 to TRBJ2-2, with TRBD2 matching 10 bases. This CDR3 region has 15 residues. The germline CDR1 and CDR2 sequences are LNHDA and SQIVND (reference sequence). V was clipped by 5 bases and J by 4 bases; unmatched bases: 4. CDR3 protein: CASSAAGGVTGELFF. The CDR3 coding sequence is TGTGCCAGTAGTGCAGCGGGAGGGGTCACCGGGGAGCTGTTTTTT. Using reference TRBV19 and TRBJ2-2 for the parts outside the CDR3, the full variable domain is DGGITQSPKYLFRKEGQNVTLSCEQNLNHDAMYWYRQDPGQGLRLIYYSQIVNDFQKGDIAEGYSVSREKKESFPLTVTSAQKNPTAFYLCASSAAGGVTGELFFGEGSRLTVL.

The sample holds a few counts of this clonotype. V usage is TRBV28 and J usage is TRBJ1-4, with no clear D. CDR3 size: 14 residues. V gave up 5 bases and J gave up 2 bases, with 9 bases separating them. Germline values: CDR1 MDHEN, CDR2 SYDVKM. The CDR3: CASSPPGTNEKLFF. The CDR3 coding sequence is TGTGCCAGCAGTCCCCCTGGGACTAATGAAAAACTGTTTTTT.

This clonotype was recorded at least ten times. The chain carries TRBV28 and TRBJ1-4; 7 nucleotides align to TRBD1. V was pared by 6 bases and J by 10 bases, with 11 bases of the junction left unmatched. The CDR3 spans 14 residues. In germline, CDR1 is MDHEN, CDR2 SYDVKM. The CDR3 loop reads CASRKTGADGKLFF. The DNA of the CDR3 is TGTGCCAGCAGAAAAACAGGGGCGGACGGAAAACTGTTTTTT.

The CDR3 loop is CASGPSPRDSAYNEQFF. CDR3 DNA sequence: TGTGCTAGTGGTCCCTCGCCCCGGGACTCAGCCTACAATGAGCAGTTCTTC. The chain links TRBV12-5 to TRBJ2-1; D possibly corresponds to TRBD2 (6 bases). The CDR3 has 17 amino acids. V lost 5 bases, J lost 2 bases, and 19 bases lay in between. Per the germline V gene, CDR1 is LGHNT and CDR2 is FRNRAP.

At least ten counts were recorded for this clonotype. The chain couples TRBV7-8 to TRBJ2-5, with unresolved D. The length of the CDR3 is 15 residues. V dropped 1 base and J dropped 3 bases, with 12 bases sitting between them. CDR1 SGHVS and CDR2 FQNEAQ come from the germline V gene. The CDR3 DNA reads TGTGCCAGCAGCTTAGTGGGGTCGGCAGAAGAGACCCAGTACTTC. It encodes CASSLVGSAEETQYF.

This clonotype was counted ten times or more. This chain uses TRBV7-2 with TRBJ2-1; D is perhaps TRBD1 (7 bases). The CDR3 loop spans 14 amino acids. Deletions cut 2 bases from V and 7 bases from J, with 12 bases between. Germline CDR1 is SGHTA and CDR2 is FQGNSA. The CDR3 DNA reads TGTGCCAGCAGCTTAAGGGCAGGGGGGAATGAGCAGTTCTTC. Translating it yields CASSLRAGGNEQFF.

The chain recombines TRBV20-1 with TRBJ2-2; D assignment may be TRBD1 or TRBD2 (5 bases each). The CDR3 consists of 13 residues. Trimming removed 2 bases at V and 4 bases at J, with 8 bases between. From germline, CDR1 is DFQATT and CDR2 SNEGSKA (reference sequence). As DNA, the CDR3 is TGCAGTGCTAGAAGAGGGGTCACCGGGGAGCTGTTTTTT. Translated, it gives CSARRGVTGELFF.

The table lists this clonotype with many counts. This chain uses TRBV20-1 with TRBJ2-1, with D unresolved. There are 11 residues in the CDR3. Germline CDR1 and CDR2: DFQATT and SNEGSKA (reference sequence). Trimming took 3 bases from V and 9 from J, leaving 9 bases between them. CDR3 in amino acids: CSARGLGEQFF. The CDR3 DNA reads as TGCAGTGCTAGGGGTTTAGGTGAGCAGTTCTTC.

This clonotype has ten or more counts. V usage is TRBV7-2 and J usage is TRBJ2-5; 11 bases are shared with TRBD2. After removal of 3 bases from V and 1 base from J, the junction contained 1 base not matched to a gene. The CDR3 contains 15 residues. Germline CDR1 SGHTA, CDR2 FQGNSA. CDR3 region: CASSFLAGGQETQYF. Written as DNA, the CDR3 is TGTGCCAGCAGCTTTCTAGCGGGGGGCCAAGAGACCCAGTACTTC.

V gene TRBV9 combines with J gene TRBJ2-1; D not resolved. Germline values: CDR1 SGDLS, CDR2 YYNGEE. Trimming removed 0 bases from V and 0 bases from J, with 4 bases in between. The CDR3 is 14 amino acids. CDR3 in DNA: TGTGCCAGCAGCGTAGAAAGCTCCTACAATGAGCAGTTCTTC. Translated: CASSVESSYNEQFF.

This clonotype has ten or more counts. The chain is built from TRBV7-2 and TRBJ2-5, with a tentative D call TRBD1 (6 bases). The V end was cut by 5 bases, the J end by 5 bases, with 12 bases between. This CDR3 has 13 amino acids. CDR1 is SGHTA and CDR2 is FQGNSA in the germline V gene. CDR3 region: CASSADRHETQYF. CDR3 bases: TGTGCCAGCAGCGCGGACAGACATGAGACCCAGTACTTC.

Concerning this clonotype: At one of its ends the junction is not consistent with the germline gene, which may arise from a read error. The gene calls are TRBV19 and TRBJ1-2; the D gene is possibly TRBD1 (5 bases). The germline gives CDR1 LNHDA, CDR2 SQIVND (reference sequence). There are 14 residues in the CDR3. The CDR3 protein is CVSTQGTAAYGYTF. CDR3 bases: TGTGTCAGTACTCAAGGGACTGCGGCTTATGGCTACACCTTC.

At least ten counts were recorded for this clonotype. The rearrangement links TRBV19 to TRBJ2-1; TRBD2 aligns across 10 bases. CDR1 is LNHDA, CDR2 SQIVND, per germline (reference sequence). The CDR3 covers 14 residues. V shed 7 bases, J shed 7 bases, and the junction held 7 bases outside the gene matches. DNA of the CDR3: TGTGCCAGTACAAAGCGGGGGGGCAAGAATGAGCAGTTCTTC. It yields the protein CASTKRGGKNEQFF.

This clonotype was counted at least ten times. The chain uses TRBV7-2 and TRBJ1-4, with unresolved D. CDR3 length: 13 residues. V gave up 2 bases and J gave up 8 bases, with 9 bases separating them. Germline CDR1 reads SGHTA; CDR2 reads FQGNSA. This chain's CDR3 is CASSLIYGEKLFF. CDR3 nucleotide sequence: TGTGCCAGCAGCTTAATTTACGGGGAAAAACTGTTTTTT.

This clonotype has ten or more counts. J is TRBJ2-1 and V is TRBV7-2, with 15 positions matching TRBD2. The CDR3 consists of 15 residues. Germline CDR1 SGHTA, CDR2 FQGNSA. The V gene end was trimmed by 5 bases and the J gene end by 7 bases; junction bases not matched to a gene: 3. The CDR3 DNA reads as TGTGCCAGCAGCCCTGGACTAGCGGGGGGGAATGAGCAGTTCTTC. This gives the protein CASSPGLAGGNEQFF.

This clonotype was seen at least ten times. This chain connects TRBV18 to TRBJ1-1; 8 bases align to TRBD1. This CDR3 spans 16 amino acids. Germline V gene sequence: CDR1 KGHSH, CDR2 LQKENI. J was trimmed by 3 bases and V by 5 bases; bases with no gene match: 11. CDR3 amino acids: CASSSGQGLWDTEAFF. The CDR3 nucleotides are TGTGCCAGCTCATCTGGACAGGGTTTGTGGGACACTGAAGCTTTCTTT.

This clonotype was seen ten or more times. The chain is built from TRBV20-1 and TRBJ2-1, with D possibly matching TRBD2 (7 bases). Trimming removed 2 bases from V and 4 bases from J, with 15 bases in between. This CDR3 comprises 15 residues. CDR1 is DFQATT and CDR2 is SNEGSKA in the germline V gene (reference sequence). CDR3 DNA sequence: TGCAGTGCTAGATTAGAGGGGGGGGGGTACAATGAGCAGTTCTTC. Protein product: CSARLEGGGYNEQFF.

Ten or more counts support this clonotype. The chain uses TRBV7-2 and TRBJ2-3; the D gene is possibly TRBD1 (6 bases). The V gene lost 4 bases and the J gene lost 10 bases, with 15 bases spanning the gap. The germline gives CDR1 SGHTA, CDR2 FQGNSA. CDR3 length equals 13 residues. The CDR3 DNA reads TGTGCCAGCAGCTGGGGACACCTGGAGGCGCAGTATTTT. Its protein is CASSWGHLEAQYF.

This clonotype was found many times. This sequence joins TRBV6-1 and TRBJ1-1; 8 bases align to TRBD1. This CDR3 contains 14 residues. V was pared by 6 bases and J by 3 bases, with 6 bases of the junction left unmatched. Germline CDR1 reads MNHNS; CDR2 reads SASEGT. CDR3: CASRATGGHTEAFF. The CDR3 bases are TGTGCCAGCAGGGCTACAGGGGGGCACACTGAAGCTTTCTTT.

This clonotype was observed many times. This rearrangement joins TRBV25-1 to TRBJ1-4; D not resolved. The ends were cut back, 2 bases at V and 4 bases at J, with 5 bases in the middle. Germline CDR1 is MGHDK and CDR2 is SYGVNS. This CDR3 contains 13 residues. The CDR3 region has the DNA TGTGCCAGCAGTGAAACGGGTAATGAAAAACTGTTTTTT. Translated: CASSETGNEKLFF.